This TCR beta chain was captured by sequencing in a study of OX40 agonist ivuxolimab in advanced cancers. Study details: Patients were given ivuxolimab, an antibody that agonizes OX40 (CD134). Ivuxolimab was delivered to patients intravenously every 2 weeks at doses spanning 0.01 to 10 mg/kg.

Study results and limitations: Also present in some nonresponders was a low level of normalized T-cell clonal expansion. At 0.1 to 3.0 mg/kg and by week 6, clonal expansion occurred in CD4+ and CD8+ blood T cells.

V was shortened by 2 bases and J by 8 bases, with 22 bases between the two germline ends. The germline V gene has CDR1 SGDLS and CDR2 YYNGEE. CDR3 length: 16 amino acids. Details on this clone: The antigen is unknown.

Sequenced by immunoSEQ multiplex PCR; TCRdb stores in-frame clones only, minus some. This table has 47,000 or so clones, 70% to 90% appearing once. The clonotype originates from an adult with an advanced solid tumor such as melanoma, head and neck, liver or kidney cancer. The sample in question was CD4+ or CD8+ T cells sorted from blood, obtained in a trial of the OX40 agonist ivuxolimab. This sequence joins TRBV9 and TRBJ1-2; D is perhaps TRBD1 (5 bases). CDR3 nucleotides: TGTGCCAGCAGCGTGCTTGAGCAGGCTCGGGGGAACGGCTACACCTTC. Residues: CASSVLEQARGNGYTF.